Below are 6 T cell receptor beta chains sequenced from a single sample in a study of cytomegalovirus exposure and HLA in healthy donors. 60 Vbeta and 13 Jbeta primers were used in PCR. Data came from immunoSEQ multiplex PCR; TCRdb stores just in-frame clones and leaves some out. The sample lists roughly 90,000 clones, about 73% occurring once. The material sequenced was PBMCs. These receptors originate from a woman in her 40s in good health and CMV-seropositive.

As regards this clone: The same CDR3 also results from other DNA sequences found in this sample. The CDR3 loop is CASSPRQGSTEAFF. The CDR3 region has the DNA TGTGCCAGCAGCCCCCGACAGGGTAGCACTGAAGCTTTCTTT. The chain combines TRBV9 with TRBJ1-1; 7 bases map to TRBD1. The length of the CDR3 is 14 residues. J was trimmed by 4 bases and V by 4 bases; bases with no gene match: 7. CDR1 SGDLS and CDR2 YYNGEE come from the germline V gene.

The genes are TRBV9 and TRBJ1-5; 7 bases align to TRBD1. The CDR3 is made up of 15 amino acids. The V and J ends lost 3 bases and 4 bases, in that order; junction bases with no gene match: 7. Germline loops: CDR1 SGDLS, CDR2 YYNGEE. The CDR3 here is CASSEGAVENQPQHF. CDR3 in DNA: TGTGCCAGCAGCGAGGGGGCAGTTGAAAATCAGCCCCAGCATTTT.

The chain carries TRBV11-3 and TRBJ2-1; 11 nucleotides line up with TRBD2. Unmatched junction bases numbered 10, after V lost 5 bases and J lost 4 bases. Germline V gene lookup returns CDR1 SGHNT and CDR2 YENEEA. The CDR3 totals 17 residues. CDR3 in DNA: TGTGCCAGCAGCCCTCGAAAGGGACTAGCGGTTTACAATGAGCAGTTCTTC. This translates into CASSPRKGLAVYNEQFF.

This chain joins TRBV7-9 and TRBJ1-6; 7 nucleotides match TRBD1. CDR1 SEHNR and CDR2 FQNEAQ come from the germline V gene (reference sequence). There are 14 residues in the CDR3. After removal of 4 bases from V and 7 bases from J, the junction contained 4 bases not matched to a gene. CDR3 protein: CASSSTGDNSPLHF. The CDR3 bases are TGTGCCAGCAGCTCCACAGGGGACAATTCACCCCTCCACTTT.

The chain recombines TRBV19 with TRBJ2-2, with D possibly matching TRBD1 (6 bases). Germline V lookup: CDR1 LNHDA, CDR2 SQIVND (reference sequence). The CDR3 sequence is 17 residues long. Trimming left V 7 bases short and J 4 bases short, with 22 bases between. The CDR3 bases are TGTGCCAGTACCTCTAGCTCGTTACTAGGGGGCACCGGGGAGCTGTTTTTT. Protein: CASTSSSLLGGTGELFF.

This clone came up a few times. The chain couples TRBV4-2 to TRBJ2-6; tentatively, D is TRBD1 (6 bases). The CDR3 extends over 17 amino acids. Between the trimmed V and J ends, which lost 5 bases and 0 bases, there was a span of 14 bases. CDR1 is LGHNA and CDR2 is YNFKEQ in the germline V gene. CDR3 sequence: CASSTGTPASGANVLTF. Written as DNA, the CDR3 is TGTGCCAGCAGCACCGGGACACCGGCCTCTGGGGCCAACGTCCTGACTTTC.